Listed below are T cell receptor beta chains from one sample, sequenced in a study of radiotherapy plus CTLA-4 blockade in lung cancer. Using immunoSEQ multiplex PCR, the repertoire was profiled, and TCRdb retains in-frame clones only, with some absent. This table has 90,000 to 100,000 clones, 65% to 80% appearing once. The sequences come from peripheral blood, collected from a patient treated with radiotherapy plus ipilimumab. The receptors were sampled from a human donor with non-small cell lung cancer who had a partial response to radiotherapy plus ipilimumab. Some clones in this sample may be carry-over from other donors' samples. The CDR3 runs from the conserved cysteine through the conserved F or W. The order of the fields is D gene, J gene, V gene, clone size, CDR3 DNA, CDR3 protein. The D gene is left open where the match is weak. Clone size is not always given. Where it is, it says once, few, many or a class for expanded clones.

D gene: TRBD2; J gene: TRBJ2-2; V gene: TRBV18; clone size: -; CDR3 DNA: TGTGCCAGCTCACCGATACTAGCGGGAGCCGCCGGGGAGCTGTTTTTT; CDR3 protein: CASSPILAGAAGELFF
D gene: TRBD2; J gene: TRBJ2-3; V gene: TRBV7-9; clone size: -; CDR3 DNA: TGTGCCAGCAGCTTAGGTCCAGCGGGATTTTTCACAGATACGCAGTATTTT; CDR3 protein: CASSLGPAGFFTDTQYF
D gene: TRBD2; J gene: TRBJ2-5; V gene: TRBV28; clone size: -; CDR3 DNA: TGTGCCAGCAGTCCCGGGACTAGCGGGAACGGAGAGACCCAGTACTTC; CDR3 protein: CASSPGTSGNGETQYF
D gene: TRBD2; J gene: TRBJ2-5; V gene: TRBV11-3; clone size: -; CDR3 DNA: TGTGCCAGCAGCCCGGGACTAGCGGGGAGAGAGACCCAGTACTTC; CDR3 protein: CASSPGLAGRETQYF
D gene: TRBD2; J gene: TRBJ2-7; V gene: TRBV6-1; clone size: -; CDR3 DNA: TGTGCCAGCAAGCCGGGACTAGCGAGCTACGAGCAGTACTTC; CDR3 protein: CASKPGLASYEQYF
D gene: -; J gene: TRBJ2-5; V gene: TRBV5-1; clone size: -; CDR3 DNA: TGCGCCAGCAGCTTTTTAGGGGCCGGGGAGACCCAGTACTTC; CDR3 protein: CASSFLGAGETQYF
D gene: -; J gene: TRBJ2-5; V gene: TRBV28; clone size: few; CDR3 DNA: TGTGCCAGCAGTTTAACCGGGACTTTGGGGGAGACCCAGTACTTC; CDR3 protein: CASSLTGTLGETQYF
D gene: TRBD1; J gene: TRBJ1-1; V gene: TRBV6-5; clone size: few; CDR3 DNA: TGTGCCAGCAGTCCAAGGGGGCTGGAAGCTTTCTTT; CDR3 protein: CASSPRGLEAFF
D gene: TRBD1; J gene: TRBJ1-6; V gene: TRBV28; clone size: once; CDR3 DNA: TGTGCCAGCAGTTTAGGACCCCGACAGGGGATGGCCTCACCCCTCCACTTT; CDR3 protein: CASSLGPRQGMASPLHF
D gene: TRBD1; J gene: TRBJ2-5; V gene: TRBV5-1; clone size: -; CDR3 DNA: TGCGCCAGCAGCTCGGGACAGCGGGAGACCCAGTACTTC; CDR3 protein: CASSSGQRETQYF
D gene: TRBD1; J gene: TRBJ1-2; V gene: TRBV28; clone size: -; CDR3 DNA: TGTGCCAGCGGACCCGGGACAGGGGCCTTCGGCTACACCTTC; CDR3 protein: CASGPGTGAFGYTF
D gene: -; J gene: TRBJ1-4; V gene: TRBV5-5; clone size: -; CDR3 DNA: TGTGCCAGCAGCTGGGGGGGGGCTAATGAAAAACTGTTTTTT; CDR3 protein: CASSWGGANEKLFF
D gene: TRBD1; J gene: TRBJ1-5; V gene: TRBV13; clone size: -; CDR3 DNA: TGTGCCAGCAGCCGAGGGGGCGCGGGCAATCAGCCCCAGCATTTT; CDR3 protein: CASSRGGAGNQPQHF
D gene: TRBD2; J gene: TRBJ2-7; V gene: TRBV7-2; clone size: -; CDR3 DNA: TGTGCCAGCAGCAAAATACTAGCGGGGGGAGCCTACGAGCAGTACTTC; CDR3 protein: CASSKILAGGAYEQYF
D gene: TRBD1; J gene: TRBJ1-3; V gene: TRBV5-4; clone size: few; CDR3 DNA: TGTGCCAGCAGTCGACAGGGAACTGGAAACACCATATATTTT; CDR3 protein: CASSRQGTGNTIYF
D gene: -; J gene: TRBJ1-4; V gene: TRBV7-9; clone size: -; CDR3 DNA: TGTGCCAGCAGCTTACTAGGTTGGGAAAAACTGTTTTTT; CDR3 protein: CASSLLGWEKLFF
D gene: TRBD1; J gene: TRBJ1-2; V gene: TRBV28; clone size: -; CDR3 DNA: TGTGCCAGCAGTGAGGACAGGAACTATGGCTACACCTTC; CDR3 protein: CASSEDRNYGYTF
D gene: TRBD1; J gene: TRBJ1-4; V gene: TRBV7-3; clone size: -; CDR3 DNA: TGTGCCAGCAGCTCAAGGGTGACAGGGGGTTATGAAAAACTGTTTTTT; CDR3 protein: CASSSRVTGGYEKLFF
D gene: -; J gene: TRBJ2-2; V gene: TRBV7-6; clone size: -; CDR3 DNA: TGTGCCAGCAGCCCCTCCGTCACCGGGGAGCTGTTTTTT; CDR3 protein: CASSPSVTGELFF
D gene: -; J gene: TRBJ2-7; V gene: TRBV11-2; clone size: few; CDR3 DNA: TGTGCCAGCAGCTTACCAGGCTCCTACGAGCAGTACTTC; CDR3 protein: CASSLPGSYEQYF
D gene: TRBD1; J gene: TRBJ2-2; V gene: TRBV7-6; clone size: -; CDR3 DNA: TGTGCCAGCAGCCCTCGGACAGGGGAGTACGGGGAGCTGTTTTTT; CDR3 protein: CASSPRTGEYGELFF
D gene: -; J gene: TRBJ2-5; V gene: TRBV7-2; clone size: -; CDR3 DNA: TGTGCCAGCAGCTTAGTCCTGGGGCAGGAGACCCAGTACTTC; CDR3 protein: CASSLVLGQETQYF
D gene: TRBD1; J gene: TRBJ2-7; V gene: TRBV11-3; clone size: -; CDR3 DNA: TGTGCCAGCAGCTCCTCCGGGACAGGGTCCCAGCAGTACTTC; CDR3 protein: CASSSSGTGSQQYF
D gene: -; J gene: TRBJ2-5; V gene: TRBV29-1; clone size: few; CDR3 DNA: TGCAGCGGGGCTCAGGGCTCAGAGACCCAGTACTTC; CDR3 protein: CSGAQGSETQYF
D gene: TRBD1; J gene: TRBJ1-2; V gene: TRBV11-3; clone size: -; CDR3 DNA: TGTGCCAGCAGCCCGACAGGGACTGGTGGCTACACCTTC; CDR3 protein: CASSPTGTGGYTF
D gene: -; J gene: TRBJ2-5; V gene: TRBV4-1; clone size: -; CDR3 DNA: TGCGCCAGCAGCCAAGCAGGGGGACTAGAGACCCAGTACTTC; CDR3 protein: CASSQAGGLETQYF
D gene: -; J gene: TRBJ2-2; V gene: TRBV11-2; clone size: once; CDR3 DNA: TGTGCCAGCATCATAACTAGAAATGCCGGGGGCACCGGGGAGCTGTTTTTT; CDR3 protein: CASIITRNAGGTGELFF
D gene: -; J gene: TRBJ2-7; V gene: TRBV4-1; clone size: -; CDR3 DNA: TGCGCCAGCAGCCAAGTCCCAGGGGGGTCCTACGAGCAGTACTTC; CDR3 protein: CASSQVPGGSYEQYF
D gene: -; J gene: TRBJ1-3; V gene: TRBV7-3; clone size: -; CDR3 DNA: TGTGCCAGCAGCTTAACCCCAGACAGAGGAAACACCATATATTTT; CDR3 protein: CASSLTPDRGNTIYF
D gene: TRBD1; J gene: TRBJ2-3; V gene: TRBV9; clone size: -; CDR3 DNA: TGTGCCAGCAGCGTAGGGACAGGGGTAACAGATACGCAGTATTTT; CDR3 protein: CASSVGTGVTDTQYF
D gene: -; J gene: TRBJ2-7; V gene: TRBV20-1; clone size: -; CDR3 DNA: TGCAGTGCAACATACCAAGAGCAGTACTTC; CDR3 protein: CSATYQEQYF
D gene: TRBD2; J gene: TRBJ2-3; V gene: TRBV7-2; clone size: -; CDR3 DNA: TGTGCCAGCAGCTCCAGCGGGGGACTTAGCACAGATACGCAGTATTTT; CDR3 protein: CASSSSGGLSTDTQYF
D gene: TRBD2; J gene: TRBJ2-1; V gene: TRBV11-3; clone size: -; CDR3 DNA: TGTGCCAGCAGCTCTGGACTAGCGGGAGCTAATGAGCAGTTCTTC; CDR3 protein: CASSSGLAGANEQFF
D gene: -; J gene: TRBJ1-6; V gene: TRBV25-1; clone size: -; CDR3 DNA: TGTGCCAGCAGTGACAGTGATAATTCACCCCTCCACTTT; CDR3 protein: CASSDSDNSPLHF
D gene: -; J gene: TRBJ2-7; V gene: TRBV2; clone size: few; CDR3 DNA: TGTGCCGGCTTAGGCAGGGGCATTGGAGAGCAGTACTTC; CDR3 protein: CAGLGRGIGEQYF
D gene: TRBD2; J gene: TRBJ2-2; V gene: TRBV6-1; clone size: -; CDR3 DNA: TGTGCCAGCAGTGTGCGGCGGGAGTTGGTCGGGGAGCTGTTTTTT; CDR3 protein: CASSVRRELVGELFF
D gene: -; J gene: TRBJ2-7; V gene: TRBV7-9; clone size: once; CDR3 DNA: TGTGCCAGCAGCTTAGGAGCGCGCGAGCAGTACTTC; CDR3 protein: CASSLGAREQYF
D gene: TRBD1; J gene: TRBJ2-1; V gene: TRBV6-6; clone size: -; CDR3 DNA: TGTGCCAGCAGTCCCCTTTCCGGGACAGGGTATGTTGAGCAGTTCTTC; CDR3 protein: CASSPLSGTGYVEQFF
D gene: -; J gene: TRBJ2-7; V gene: TRBV7-2; clone size: -; CDR3 DNA: TGTGCCAGCAGTTTACAGGGAAATAACGCCTACGAGCAGTACTTC; CDR3 protein: CASSLQGNNAYEQYF
D gene: TRBD1; J gene: TRBJ2-6; V gene: TRBV11-1; clone size: -; CDR3 DNA: TGTGCCAGCAGGAGGACAGGAAACTCTGGGGCCAACGTCCTGACTTTC; CDR3 protein: CASRRTGNSGANVLTF
D gene: -; J gene: TRBJ2-1; V gene: TRBV5-4; clone size: -; CDR3 DNA: TGTGCCAGCAGCTTGGGGGGGCGCGGCGACAATGAGCAGTTCTTC; CDR3 protein: CASSLGGRGDNEQFF
D gene: -; J gene: TRBJ2-5; V gene: TRBV7-9; clone size: -; CDR3 DNA: TGTGCCAGCAGACACGACCTAAATCAGCAGGGGACCCAGTACTTC; CDR3 protein: CASRHDLNQQGTQYF
D gene: TRBD1; J gene: TRBJ1-5; V gene: TRBV28; clone size: -; CDR3 DNA: TGTGCCAGCACCCTACGGACAGGGGGCTTTCAGCCCCAGCATTTT; CDR3 protein: CASTLRTGGFQPQHF
D gene: TRBD2; J gene: TRBJ2-1; V gene: TRBV19; clone size: -; CDR3 DNA: TGTGCCAGTAGTAGCGGGGGGGCCTACAATGAGCAGTTCTTC; CDR3 protein: CASSSGGAYNEQFF
D gene: TRBD1; J gene: TRBJ1-2; V gene: TRBV5-4; clone size: -; CDR3 DNA: TGTGCCAGCACCCGGGAGGACAGGGCCATTGGCTACACCTTC; CDR3 protein: CASTREDRAIGYTF
D gene: -; J gene: TRBJ2-4; V gene: TRBV6-1; clone size: -; CDR3 DNA: TGTGCCAGCAGTGAAGGGACTCTCCTTAACATTCAGTACTTC; CDR3 protein: CASSEGTLLNIQYF
D gene: -; J gene: TRBJ2-1; V gene: TRBV28; clone size: -; CDR3 DNA: TGTGCCAGCAGTTCCGGACTAACCCTACTTGATGAGCAGTTCTTC; CDR3 protein: CASSSGLTLLDEQFF
D gene: -; J gene: TRBJ2-5; V gene: TRBV2; clone size: -; CDR3 DNA: TGTGCCAGCAGTGAACTACTAGTCCAAGAGACCCAGTACTTC; CDR3 protein: CASSELLVQETQYF
D gene: TRBD2; J gene: TRBJ2-1; V gene: TRBV10-3; clone size: once; CDR3 DNA: TGTGCCATCGGCGATCCCGGGAGGTACAATGAGCAGTTCTTC; CDR3 protein: CAIGDPGRYNEQFF
D gene: -; J gene: TRBJ1-5; V gene: TRBV19; clone size: many; CDR3 DNA: TGTGCCAGTAACGACGGCCTGCTAGAGACTGATAGCAATCAGCCCCAGCATTTT; CDR3 protein: CASNDGLLETDSNQPQHF
D gene: -; J gene: TRBJ2-7; V gene: TRBV7-9; clone size: few; CDR3 DNA: TGTGCCAGCAGCTTAAATGAGGGCGGCGAGCAGTACTTC; CDR3 protein: CASSLNEGGEQYF
D gene: -; J gene: TRBJ1-2; V gene: TRBV27; clone size: -; CDR3 DNA: TGTGCCAGCAGTTTATCGAGGCAGGGTGGCTACACCTTC; CDR3 protein: CASSLSRQGGYTF
D gene: TRBD1; J gene: TRBJ1-1; V gene: TRBV29-1; clone size: -; CDR3 DNA: TGCAGCGGGAAGACAGGGAGAGGGACTGAAGCTTTCTTT; CDR3 protein: CSGKTGRGTEAFF
D gene: TRBD2; J gene: TRBJ2-7; V gene: TRBV2; clone size: -; CDR3 DNA: TGTGCCAGCAAGCCGGGACTAGCGGGCCCTTCCTACGAGCAGTACTTC; CDR3 protein: CASKPGLAGPSYEQYF
D gene: TRBD1; J gene: TRBJ1-1; V gene: TRBV5-1; clone size: -; CDR3 DNA: TGCGCCAGCAGCTTGGGTGCAGGGGGCAAGACTGAAGCTTTCTTT; CDR3 protein: CASSLGAGGKTEAFF
D gene: TRBD2; J gene: TRBJ2-7; V gene: TRBV6-6; clone size: -; CDR3 DNA: TGTGCCAGCAGTCCATTTCGACTAGCGGGAGACCACGAGCAGTACTTC; CDR3 protein: CASSPFRLAGDHEQYF
D gene: TRBD2; J gene: TRBJ2-3; V gene: TRBV5-3; clone size: few; CDR3 DNA: TGTGCCAGAAGCCCCAAGGCCTCTAGCGGCGGTACCACAGATACGCAGTATTTT; CDR3 protein: CARSPKASSGGTTDTQYF
D gene: TRBD1; J gene: TRBJ2-7; V gene: TRBV5-1; clone size: -; CDR3 DNA: TGCGCCAGCAGCTCCGGACAGGGGGCGATTCACGAGCAGTACTTC; CDR3 protein: CASSSGQGAIHEQYF
D gene: TRBD1; J gene: TRBJ1-2; V gene: TRBV7-2; clone size: few; CDR3 DNA: TGTGCCAGCAGCTTAGTGGGTGCCGGGACAGTGGTTGGCTACACCTTC; CDR3 protein: CASSLVGAGTVVGYTF